A single TCR beta chain is shown here with its context. This CDR3 comprises 15 residues. Trimming left V 1 base short and J 2 bases short, with 10 bases between. Germline V gives CDR1 SGHVS, CDR2 FQNEAQ. TCRdb keeps only in-frame clones here, not all; method: immunoSEQ multiplex PCR. The sample lists around 19,000 clones; 80% to 90% were seen once. This entry belongs to a study of OX40 agonist ivuxolimab in advanced cancers. For the study at large: Across the patients, intravenous ivuxolimab was delivered every 2 weeks at 0.01 to 10 mg/kg. One hepatocellular carcinoma and a couple of cutaneous melanoma patients partially responded.

The chain combines TRBV7-8 with TRBJ2-3; a weak D match, TRBD1 (5 bases). The source material was CD4+ or CD8+ T cells sorted from blood, sampled in a trial of the OX40 agonist ivuxolimab. The TCR originated in an adult with an advanced solid tumor such as melanoma, head and neck, liver or kidney cancer. The DNA for the CDR3 is TGTGCCAGCAGCTTAGAGGGGATTTTCACAGATACGCAGTATTTT. Protein product: CASSLEGIFTDTQYF. The entire variable domain, with the rest obtained from reference TRBV7-8 and TRBJ2-3, is as follows: GAGVSQSPRYKVAKRGQDVALRCDPISGHVSLFWYQQALGQGPEFLTYFQNEAQLDKSGLPSDRFFAERPEGSVSTLKIQRTQQEDSAVYLCASSLEGIFTDTQYFGPGTRLTVL.